Below are 3 T cell receptor beta chains sequenced from a single sample in a study of technical replicates of blood from several donors. The method was immunoSEQ multiplex PCR; TCRdb's version includes in-frame clones alone and lacks a portion of them. The data hold tens of thousands of clones, with under 96% observed a single time. Specimen: T cells isolated from PBMCs. The receptors derive from a human donor in good health.

The V gene is TRBV7-9, the J gene TRBJ1-6; D perhaps matches TRBD1 (5 bases). With 5 bases removed from V and 10 bases from J, the gap between germline ends came to 15 bases. CDR1 is SEHNR, CDR2 FQNEAQ, per germline (reference sequence). This CDR3 is 14 amino acids long. CDR3 DNA: TGTGCCAGCAGCAAAGGCGGACAACCGTCACCCCTCCACTTT. It yields the protein CASSKGGQPSPLHF.

This chain joins TRBV30 and TRBJ2-1, with 7 bases that match TRBD1. V lost 4 bases and J lost 4; bases outside the gene matches: 7. The CDR3 contains 14 residues. Germline CDR1 and CDR2: GTSNPN and SVGIG (reference sequence). The CDR3 DNA is TGTGCCTGGAACCAACAGGGGTCTTACAATGAGCAGTTCTTC. Its translation is CAWNQQGSYNEQFF.

The chain carries TRBV28 and TRBJ1-1; possible D gene TRBD1, 6 bases. In germline, CDR1 is MDHEN, CDR2 SYDVKM. Trimming left V 3 bases short and J 1 base short, with 15 bases between. The CDR3 spans 16 residues. This CDR3 reads CASSFLYEQGNTEAFF. The CDR3 bases are TGTGCCAGCAGTTTCCTCTATGAACAGGGGAACACTGAAGCTTTCTTT.